This TCR beta chain was recorded in a study of OX40 agonist ivuxolimab in advanced cancers. V dropped 0 bases and J dropped 0; count of bases not matched to a gene: 10. CDR1 is GTSNPN, CDR2 SVGIG, per germline (reference sequence). The CDR3 contains 18 residues. Using immunoSEQ multiplex PCR, the repertoire was profiled, and TCRdb retains in-frame clones only, with some absent. The table shows 95,000 to 100,000 clones, with around 90% occurring only once. This sequence originates from an adult with an advanced solid tumor such as melanoma, head and neck, liver or kidney cancer. The V call is TRBV30, the J call TRBJ1-5; 8 nucleotides align to TRBD1. The input for sequencing was CD4+ or CD8+ T cells sorted from blood, taken in a trial of the OX40 agonist ivuxolimab. CDR3: CAWSVQRTGPYSNQPQHF. The CDR3 nucleotides read TGTGCCTGGAGTGTACAAAGGACAGGGCCTTATAGCAATCAGCCCCAGCATTTT.